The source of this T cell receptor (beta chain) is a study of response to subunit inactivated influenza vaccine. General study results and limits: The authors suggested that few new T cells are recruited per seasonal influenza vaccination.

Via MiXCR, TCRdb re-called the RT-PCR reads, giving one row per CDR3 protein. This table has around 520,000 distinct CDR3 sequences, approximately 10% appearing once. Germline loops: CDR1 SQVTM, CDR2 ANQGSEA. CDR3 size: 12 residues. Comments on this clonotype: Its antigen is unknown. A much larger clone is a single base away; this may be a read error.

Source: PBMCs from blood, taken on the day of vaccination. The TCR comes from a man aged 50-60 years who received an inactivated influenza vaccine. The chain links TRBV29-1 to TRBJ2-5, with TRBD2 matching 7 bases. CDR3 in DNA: TGCGGCGTCAGGGAGGGTCAAGAGACCCAGTACTTC. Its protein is CGVREGQETQYF.